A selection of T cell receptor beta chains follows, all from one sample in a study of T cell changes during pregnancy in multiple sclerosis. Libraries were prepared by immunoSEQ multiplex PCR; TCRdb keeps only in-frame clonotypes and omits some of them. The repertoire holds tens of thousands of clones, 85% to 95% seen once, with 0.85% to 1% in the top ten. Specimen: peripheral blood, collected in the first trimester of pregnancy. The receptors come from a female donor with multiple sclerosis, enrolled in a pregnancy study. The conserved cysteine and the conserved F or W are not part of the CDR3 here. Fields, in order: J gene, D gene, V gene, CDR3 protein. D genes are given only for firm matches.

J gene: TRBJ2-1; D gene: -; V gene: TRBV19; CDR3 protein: ASTSNYNEQF
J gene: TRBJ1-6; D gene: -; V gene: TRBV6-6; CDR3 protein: ASIRQDNSPLH
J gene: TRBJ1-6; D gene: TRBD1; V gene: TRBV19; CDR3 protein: ASSLPSTGNSPLH
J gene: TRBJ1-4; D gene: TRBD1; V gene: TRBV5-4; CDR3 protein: ASSLGLAGGDRGEKLF
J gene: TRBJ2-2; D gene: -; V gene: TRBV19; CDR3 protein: ASSPYTGELF
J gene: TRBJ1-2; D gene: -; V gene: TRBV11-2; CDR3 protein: ASSLDQAYTPYGYT
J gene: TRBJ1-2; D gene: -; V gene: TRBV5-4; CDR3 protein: ASSLGRGNYGYT
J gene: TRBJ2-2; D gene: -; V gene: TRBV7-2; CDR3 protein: ASSSSRELF
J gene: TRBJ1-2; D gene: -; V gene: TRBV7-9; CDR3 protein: ASSPKNPSGYT
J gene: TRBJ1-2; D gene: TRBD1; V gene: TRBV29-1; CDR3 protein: SASGTGRFNGYT
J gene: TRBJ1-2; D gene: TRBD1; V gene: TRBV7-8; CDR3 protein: ASSPFRQGILGYT
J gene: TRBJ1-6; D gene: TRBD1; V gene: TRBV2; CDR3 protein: ASRERQGSPLH
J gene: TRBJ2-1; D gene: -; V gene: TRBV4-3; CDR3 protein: ASSQDWASTMGEQF
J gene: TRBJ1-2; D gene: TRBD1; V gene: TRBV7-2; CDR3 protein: ASSLSRGFLNYGYT
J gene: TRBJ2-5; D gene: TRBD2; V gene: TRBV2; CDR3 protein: ASSSSGTQETQY
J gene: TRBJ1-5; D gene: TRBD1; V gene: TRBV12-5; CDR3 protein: ASGLVQVAGGAGSNQPQH
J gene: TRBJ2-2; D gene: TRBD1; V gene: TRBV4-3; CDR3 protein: ASSQGQGVTGELF
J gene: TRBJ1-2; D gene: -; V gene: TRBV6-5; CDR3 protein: ASSYGGGYGYT
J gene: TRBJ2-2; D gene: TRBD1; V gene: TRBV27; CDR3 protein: ASRRDRGTNGELF
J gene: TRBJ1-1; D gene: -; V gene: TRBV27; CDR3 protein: ASSFQGMLNTEAF
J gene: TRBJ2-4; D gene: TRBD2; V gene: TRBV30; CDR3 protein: AWSSPRLAGGKNIQY
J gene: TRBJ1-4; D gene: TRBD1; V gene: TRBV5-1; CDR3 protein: ASSLGTGSNEKLF
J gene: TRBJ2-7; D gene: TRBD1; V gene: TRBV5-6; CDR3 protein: ASSEGQGASIYEQY
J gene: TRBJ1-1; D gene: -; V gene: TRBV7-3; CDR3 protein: ASSPTNVGTEAF
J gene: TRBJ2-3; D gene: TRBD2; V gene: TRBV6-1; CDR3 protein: ASINGLGADTQY